This T cell receptor (beta chain) was documented in a study of T cells in Graves' hyperthyroidism and ophthalmopathy. Lactation, pregnancy, other autoimmune disease or uncontrolled infection excluded patients. The diagnoses drew upon clinical symptoms, serum thyroxine and TRAb, thyroid ultrasound and orbital computed tomography. PBMCs were collected from an approximately 9.3 ml volume of fresh peripheral blood. This clonotype was seen at least ten times. Its antigen is still unknown. The length of the CDR3 is 14 residues. Germline V gene lookup returns CDR1 SEHNR and CDR2 FQNEAQ (reference sequence). V lost 0 bases, J lost 9 bases, and 12 bases lay in between. Study outcomes and limitations: Researchers found most expanded thyroid clonotypes above 0.001 in blood as well.

Amplification of TCR beta CDR3 regions was performed using RNA transcripts as template. First-round RT-PCR with HTBI primers amplified the TCR CDR3 region. MiXCR, run by TCRdb on the multiplex PCR reads, gives a single entry per CDR3 protein. The sample includes about 37,000 distinct CDR3 sequences, around 53% of them seen just once. This sequence originates from a middle-aged man with Graves' ophthalmopathy. The J gene is TRBJ1-5, the V gene TRBV7-9; tentative D call: TRBD1 (5 bases). The sequenced sample consisted of blood. The CDR3 protein is CASSLAGDPGPQHF. CDR3 coding DNA: TGTGCCAGCAGCTTAGCGGGGGACCCCGGGCCCCAGCATTTT.